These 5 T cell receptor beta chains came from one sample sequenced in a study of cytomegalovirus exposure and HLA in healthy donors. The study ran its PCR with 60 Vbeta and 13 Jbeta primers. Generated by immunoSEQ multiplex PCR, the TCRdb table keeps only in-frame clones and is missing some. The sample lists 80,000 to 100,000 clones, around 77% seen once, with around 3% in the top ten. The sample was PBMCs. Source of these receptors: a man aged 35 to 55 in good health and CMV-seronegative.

The CDR3 here is CASSLNRREAFF. The CDR3 DNA is TGTGCCAGCAGCTTAAACAGGAGAGAAGCTTTCTTT. The V gene is TRBV7-9, the J gene TRBJ1-1; a weak D match, TRBD1 (5 bases). In germline, CDR1 is SEHNR, CDR2 FQNEAQ (reference sequence). This CDR3 spans 12 amino acids. The germline V and J ends were trimmed by 2 bases and 8 bases, with 9 bases remaining between them. The full variable domain, its missing parts supplied by reference TRBV7-9 and TRBJ1-1, is DTGVSQNPRHKITKRGQNVTFRCDPISEHNRLYWYRQTLGQGPEFLTYFQNEAQLEKSRLLSDRFSAERPKGSFSTLEIQRTEQGDSAMYLCASSLNRREAFFGQGTRLTVV.

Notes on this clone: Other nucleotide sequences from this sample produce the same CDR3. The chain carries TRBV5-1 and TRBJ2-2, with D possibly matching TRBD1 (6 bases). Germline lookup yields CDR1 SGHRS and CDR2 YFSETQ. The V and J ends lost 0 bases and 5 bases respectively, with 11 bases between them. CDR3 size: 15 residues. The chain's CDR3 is CASSLVAGDTGELFF. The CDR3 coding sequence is TGCGCCAGCAGCTTGGTGGCAGGGGATACCGGGGAGCTGTTTTTT.

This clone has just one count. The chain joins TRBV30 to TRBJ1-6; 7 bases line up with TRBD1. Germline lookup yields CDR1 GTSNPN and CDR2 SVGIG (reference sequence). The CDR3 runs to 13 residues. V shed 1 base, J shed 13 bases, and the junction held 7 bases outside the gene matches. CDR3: CAWSGRDSNPLHF. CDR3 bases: TGTGCCTGGAGTGGCCGGGACAGCAATCCCCTCCACTTT.

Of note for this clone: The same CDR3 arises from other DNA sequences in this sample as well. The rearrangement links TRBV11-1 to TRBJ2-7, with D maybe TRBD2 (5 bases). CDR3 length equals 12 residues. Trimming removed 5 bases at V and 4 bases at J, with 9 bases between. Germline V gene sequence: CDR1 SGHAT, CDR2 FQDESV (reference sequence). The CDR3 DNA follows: TGTGCCAGCAGCCCAGGAGGATACGAGCAGTACTTC. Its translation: CASSPGGYEQYF.

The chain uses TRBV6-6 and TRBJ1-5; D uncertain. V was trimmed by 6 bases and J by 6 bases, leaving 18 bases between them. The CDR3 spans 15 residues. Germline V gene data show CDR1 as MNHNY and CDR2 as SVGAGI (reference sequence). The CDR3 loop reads CASSEGSSPSQPQHF. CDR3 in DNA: TGTGCCAGCAGCGAAGGATCCAGTCCTAGTCAGCCCCAGCATTTT.